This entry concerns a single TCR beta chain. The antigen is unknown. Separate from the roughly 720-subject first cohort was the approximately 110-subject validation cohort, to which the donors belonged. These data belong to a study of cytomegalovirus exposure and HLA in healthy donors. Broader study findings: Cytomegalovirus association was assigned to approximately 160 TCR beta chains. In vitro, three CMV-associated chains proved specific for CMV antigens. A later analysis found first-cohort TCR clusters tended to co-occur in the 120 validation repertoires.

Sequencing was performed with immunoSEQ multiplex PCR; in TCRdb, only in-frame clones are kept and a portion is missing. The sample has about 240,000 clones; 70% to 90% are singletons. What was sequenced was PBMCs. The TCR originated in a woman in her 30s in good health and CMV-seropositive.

The CDR3 sequence is CASSESGSLHSYEQYF. In DNA form, the CDR3 reads TGTGCCAGCAGCGAAAGCGGGAGCTTACATTCATACGAGCAGTACTTC. The rearrangement uses TRBV9 and TRBJ2-7, with 8 positions matching TRBD2. The CDR3 is made up of 16 amino acids. The V gene's germline CDR1 is SGDLS and CDR2 YYNGEE. V shed 3 bases and J 4 bases; nucleotides not matched to a gene: 12.